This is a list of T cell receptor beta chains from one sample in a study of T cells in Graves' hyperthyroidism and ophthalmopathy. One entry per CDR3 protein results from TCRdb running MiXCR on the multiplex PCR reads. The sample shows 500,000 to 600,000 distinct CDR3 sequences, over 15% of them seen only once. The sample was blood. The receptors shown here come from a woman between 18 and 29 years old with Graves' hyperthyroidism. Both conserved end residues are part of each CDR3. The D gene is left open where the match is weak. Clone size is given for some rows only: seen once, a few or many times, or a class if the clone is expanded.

TGCAGCGTTGAACTCCCCGGGACAGCAGAAGAGACCCAGTACTTC | CSVELPGTAEETQYF | TRBV29-1 | TRBD1 | 15 | TRBJ2-5 | few
TGCAGTGCCCCCGATCCGGGGACTAGCGGGAGCACAGATACGCAGTATTTT | CSAPDPGTSGSTDTQYF | TRBV20-1 | TRBD2 | 17 | TRBJ2-3 | many
TGTGCCGGGGGGGGGGCGGGGAACCAAGAGACCCAGTACTTC | CAGGGAGNQETQYF | TRBV28 | . | 14 | TRBJ2-5 | .
TGCGCCAGCAGCCTCGGGGTGGCCACTGAAGCTTTCTTT | CASSLGVATEAFF | TRBV4-3 | . | 13 | TRBJ1-1 | many
TGCAGTGCTAGACCTGGGAGGGATCAGCCCCAGCATTTT | CSARPGRDQPQHF | TRBV20-1 | . | 13 | TRBJ1-5 | many
TGTGCCAGCAAATTACAGCGGTCAAGCTCCTACAATGAGCAGTTCTTC | CASKLQRSSSYNEQFF | TRBV27 | . | 16 | TRBJ2-1 | .
TGTGCCAGCTCACCGGGGACAGGGCGCTCTGGAAACACCATATATTTT | CASSPGTGRSGNTIYF | TRBV18 | TRBD1 | 16 | TRBJ1-3 | once
TGTGCCAGCAGCTCGAAGACTAGCAGGACCTACGAGCAGTACTTC | CASSSKTSRTYEQYF | TRBV13 | TRBD2 | 15 | TRBJ2-7 | few
TGTGCCAGCAGCCACACCGACAGGCCTTGGGCGTTCTTC | CASSHTDRPWAFF | TRBV12-3/TRBV12-4 | . | 13 | TRBJ2-1 | .
TGCAGTGCCGCTCCCAATGAGCAGTTCTTC | CSAAPNEQFF | TRBV20-1 | . | 10 | TRBJ2-1 | .
TGTGCCAGCAGTCCCCAGGGCCGGCATGAGCAGTTCTTC | CASSPQGRHEQFF | TRBV28 | . | 13 | TRBJ2-1 | few
TGTGCCAGTAGTGTGGACCCCACCGGGGAGCTGTTTTTT | CASSVDPTGELFF | TRBV19 | . | 13 | TRBJ2-2 | .
TGCAGTGCTAGCGTGAGAGTCGACGAGCAGTACTTC | CSASVRVDEQYF | TRBV20-1 | . | 12 | TRBJ2-7 | few